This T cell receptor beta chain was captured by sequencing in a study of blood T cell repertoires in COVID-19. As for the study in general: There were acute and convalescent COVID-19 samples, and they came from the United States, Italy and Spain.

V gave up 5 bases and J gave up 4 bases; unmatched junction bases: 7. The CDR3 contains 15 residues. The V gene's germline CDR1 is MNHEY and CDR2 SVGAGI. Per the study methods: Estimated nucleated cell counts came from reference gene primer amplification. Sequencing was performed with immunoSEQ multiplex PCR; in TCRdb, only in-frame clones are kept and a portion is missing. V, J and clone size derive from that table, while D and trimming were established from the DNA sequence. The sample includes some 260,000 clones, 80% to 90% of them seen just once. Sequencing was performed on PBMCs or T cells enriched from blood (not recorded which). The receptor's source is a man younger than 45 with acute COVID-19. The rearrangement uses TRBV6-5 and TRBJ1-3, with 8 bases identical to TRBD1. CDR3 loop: CASSSNRGWGNTIYF. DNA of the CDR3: TGTGCCAGCAGTAGTAACAGGGGGTGGGGAAACACCATATATTTT.